This T cell receptor beta chain comes out of a study of T cells in Graves' hyperthyroidism and ophthalmopathy. Clinical Activity Scores of at least 3, NOSPECS grades of at least 4 and durations under 3 months characterized ophthalmopathy patients. Those patients with uncontrolled infection, other autoimmune disease, pregnancy or lactation were excluded. This clonotype was counted at least ten times. Researchers amplified the TCR beta CDR3 regions from RNA transcripts. During a first-round RT-PCR of the TCR CDR3, the HTBI primer set was used. TCRdb fed the multiplex PCR reads into MiXCR, producing one record per CDR3 protein. The table lists roughly 56,000 distinct CDR3 sequences, approximately 50% of them singletons. This receptor was taken from a woman aged 25-40 years with Graves' ophthalmopathy. The sample was blood.

The CDR3 bases are TGTGCCAGCAGCTTAGTAGCGGGAGGGCCAATGGATACGCAGTATTTT. This codes for CASSLVAGGPMDTQYF. The chain employs TRBV7-2 and TRBJ2-3; 11 bases agree with TRBD2. This CDR3 spans 16 amino acids. Losses at the gene ends were 1 base for V and 6 bases for J; bases not matched to a gene: 6. In germline, CDR1 is SGHTA, CDR2 FQGNSA.